One and the same sample provided the 10 T cell receptor beta chains below, sequenced in a study of cytomegalovirus exposure and HLA in healthy donors. The PCR used 60 Vbeta and 13 Jbeta primers. Assay: immunoSEQ multiplex PCR; the TCRdb copy retains only in-frame clones and omits some. The profile shows fewer than 250,000 clones, roughly 79% of them singletons. Sample: PBMCs. The receptors come from a male donor in good health and CMV-seronegative.

The chain employs TRBV30 and TRBJ2-7; 11 bases align to TRBD2. V shed 7 bases, J shed 0 bases, and the junction held 17 bases outside the gene matches. Germline CDR1 is GTSNPN and CDR2 is SVGIG (reference sequence). This CDR3 is 18 amino acids long. CDR3 DNA: TGTGCCTACCTGAAGACAGGTGGGACTAGCGGACGCTCCTACGAGCAGTACTTC. Translated: CAYLKTGGTSGRSYEQYF.

V and J are TRBV7-2 and TRBJ2-7, with TRBD2 matching 9 bases. The CDR3 length is 18 residues. Per germline, CDR1 SGHTA and CDR2 FQGNSA. V gave up 2 bases and J gave up 6 bases; unmatched junction bases: 17. CDR3 nucleotides: TGTGCCAGCAGCTTATACATTTCTTTGAGCGGGAGGACTGTCGAGCAGTACTTC. Its translation: CASSLYISLSGRTVEQYF. The whole variable domain, filled in from reference TRBV7-2 and TRBJ2-7, reads GAGVSQSPSNKVTEKGKDVELRCDPISGHTALYWYRQSLGQGLEFLIYFQGNSAPDKSGLPSDRFSAERTGGSVSTLTIQRTQQEDSAVYLCASSLYISLSGRTVEQYFGPGTRLTVT.

The chain combines TRBV4-3 with TRBJ1-2, with 9 bases fitting TRBD1. V shed 1 base, J shed 8 bases, and the junction held 11 bases outside the gene matches. CDR3 length: 16 residues. CDR1 and CDR2 (germline): LGHNA, YSLEER. DNA of the CDR3: TGCGCCAGCAGCCAAGTCGGGACAGGGCCCCGAGGGGGCTACACCTTC. Translating gives CASSQVGTGPRGGYTF.

The DNA of the CDR3 is TGCGCCAGCAGCTTGGAGGCAGGGTGGGCCTACGAGCAGTACTTC. This codes for CASSLEAGWAYEQYF. The chain is built from TRBV5-1 and TRBJ2-7; a weak D match, TRBD1 (5 bases). This CDR3 has 15 amino acids. V was clipped by 0 bases and J by 2 bases, with 12 bases between them. The germline V gene encodes CDR1 SGHRS and CDR2 YFSETQ.

This clone has just a few counts. The V gene is TRBV6-6, the J gene TRBJ1-1; no clear D gene. CDR1 and CDR2 (germline): MNHNY, SVGAGI (reference sequence). The CDR3 runs 12 residues. Trimming left V 8 bases short and J 0 bases short, with 7 bases between. Here the CDR3 DNA reads TGTGCCAGCGGAGTGATGAACACTGAAGCTTTCTTT. This encodes CASGVMNTEAFF.

The gene calls are TRBV21-1 and TRBJ2-7; the table's D call, TRBD1, was not checked against the DNA. TRBV21-1 is a known pseudogene. The CDR3 runs 15 residues. The DNA for the CDR3 is TGTGCCAGCAGCACCACAGGGCAACTCTCCTACGAGCAGTACTTC. Amino acid sequence: CASSTTGQLSYEQYF.

The rearrangement joins TRBV7-9 to TRBJ2-1; TRBD2 agrees at 15 bases. Germline CDR1 SEHNR, CDR2 FQNEAQ (reference sequence). This CDR3 region has 16 residues. The V and J ends lost 5 bases and 10 bases, in that order; junction bases with no gene match: 9. In nucleotides, the CDR3 is TGTGCCAGCAGCCCAAGGACTAGCGGGGGGGTCAGGGAGCAGTTCTTC. Translating gives CASSPRTSGGVREQFF.

This sequence joins TRBV2 and TRBJ1-1, with 10 bases identical to TRBD1. CDR1 is SNHLY, CDR2 FYNNEI, per germline. The CDR3 length is 13 residues. Trimming at V came to 11 bases and at J to 5 bases, leaving 8 bases not matched to a gene. As DNA, the CDR3 is TGTGCCGGAGACAGGGGGCGGCGGACTGAAGCTTTCTTT. Residues: CAGDRGRRTEAFF.

This clone was detected only a few times. The V gene is TRBV6-7, the J gene TRBJ2-2; 11 positions agree with TRBD2. TRBV6-7 has ORF status, its function being uncertain. V dropped 9 bases and J dropped 1; count of bases not matched to a gene: 1. This CDR3 has 14 residues. In DNA, the CDR3 is TGTGCCAGTGGGACTAGCGGGAACACCGGGGAGCTGTTTTTT. It specifies CASGTSGNTGELFF.

The chain uses TRBV21-1 and TRBJ2-1; TRBD2 reflects the table's D call only, with no check against the DNA. TRBV21-1 is a pseudogene locus. The CDR3 is 15 residues long. The CDR3 region is CASSQRTSGRVEQFF. Here the CDR3 DNA reads TGTGCCAGCAGCCAACGGACTAGCGGGAGGGTTGAGCAGTTCTTC.